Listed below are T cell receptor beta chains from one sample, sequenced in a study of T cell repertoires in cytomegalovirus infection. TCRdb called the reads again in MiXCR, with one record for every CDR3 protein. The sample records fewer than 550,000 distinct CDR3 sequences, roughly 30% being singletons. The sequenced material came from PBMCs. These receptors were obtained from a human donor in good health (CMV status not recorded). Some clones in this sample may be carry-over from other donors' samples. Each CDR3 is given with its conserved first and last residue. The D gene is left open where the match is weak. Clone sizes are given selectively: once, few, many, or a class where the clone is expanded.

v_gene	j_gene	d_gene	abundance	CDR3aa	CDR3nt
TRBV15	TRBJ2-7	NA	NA	CATGQDPTYEQYF	TGTGCCACCGGTCAGGATCCAACCTACGAGCAGTACTTC
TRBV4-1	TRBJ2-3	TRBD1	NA	CASSPFLGGQGFTDTQYF	TGTGCCAGCAGCCCCTTCCTTGGAGGACAGGGATTTACAGATACGCAGTATTTT
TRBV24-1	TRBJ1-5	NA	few	CATSESWENQPQHF	TGTGCCACCAGTGAATCCTGGGAGAATCAGCCCCAGCATTTT
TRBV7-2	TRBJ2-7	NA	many	CASSLKGSSYEQYF	TGTGCCAGTTCTCTTAAGGGGAGCTCCTACGAGCAGTACTTC
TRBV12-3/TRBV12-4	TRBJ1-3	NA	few	CAGSATGNTIYF	TGTGCCGGATCCGCGACGGGAAACACCATATATTTT
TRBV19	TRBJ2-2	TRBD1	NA	CAISERQGRDGELFF	TGTGCCATTAGTGAACGACAGGGACGAGACGGGGAGCTGTTTTTT
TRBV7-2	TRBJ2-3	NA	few	CASSPSRGSSTDTQYF	TGTGCCAGCAGCCCTAGTCGGGGTTCTAGCACAGATACGCAGTATTTT
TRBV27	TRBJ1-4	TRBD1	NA	CASSPLGTGFEKLFF	TGTGCCAGCAGCCCCCTCGGGACAGGGTTTGAAAAACTGTTTTTT
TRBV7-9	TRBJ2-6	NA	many	CASSYQSGANVLTF	TGTGCCAGCAGTTACCAGTCTGGGGCCAACGTCCTGACTTTC
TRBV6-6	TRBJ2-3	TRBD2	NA	CACTGLAGAPTDTQYF	TGTGCCTGCACCGGGCTAGCGGGGGCCCCCACAGATACGCAGTATTTT
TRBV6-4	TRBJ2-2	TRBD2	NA	CASSRKLAGIDGELFF	TGTGCCAGCAGTCGGAAACTAGCGGGGATCGACGGGGAGCTGTTTTTT
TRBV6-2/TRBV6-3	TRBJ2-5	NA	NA	CASSPRLRAETQYF	TGTGCCAGCAGTCCCCGGCTGAGGGCAGAGACCCAGTACTTC
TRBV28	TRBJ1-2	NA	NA	CASSTHSRMSHSYTF	TGTGCCAGCAGTACCCACAGCCGCATGTCTCATAGCTACACCTTC
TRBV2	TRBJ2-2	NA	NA	CASSDWSVSTGELFF	TGTGCCAGCAGTGATTGGTCAGTTAGCACCGGGGAGCTGTTTTTT
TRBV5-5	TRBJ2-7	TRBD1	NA	CASSLATWTGSSYEQYF	TGTGCCAGCAGCTTGGCCACTTGGACAGGAAGCTCCTACGAGCAGTACTTC
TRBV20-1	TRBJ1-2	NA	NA	CSASDGHTF	TGCAGTGCTTCGGATGGCCACACCTTC
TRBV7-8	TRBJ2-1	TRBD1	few	CASSLVRDRASNEQFF	TGTGCCAGCAGCTTAGTCCGGGACAGGGCTTCCAATGAGCAGTTCTTC
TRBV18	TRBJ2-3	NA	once	CASSPKRGTDTQYF	TGTGCCAGCTCACCAAAGAGGGGCACAGATACGCAGTATTTT
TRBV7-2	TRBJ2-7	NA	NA	CASSLASLSYEQYF	TGTGCCAGCAGCTTAGCGTCTCTCTCCTACGAGCAGTACTTC
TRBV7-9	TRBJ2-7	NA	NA	CASSPEPYEQYF	TGTGCCAGCAGCCCCGAGCCCTACGAGCAGTACTTC
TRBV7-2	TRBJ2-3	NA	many	CASSVDLKQGADTQYF	TGTGCCAGCAGCGTGGACCTTAAACAGGGTGCAGATACGCAGTATTTT
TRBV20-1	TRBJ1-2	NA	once	CSAKPDRSSYGYTF	TGCAGTGCCAAACCAGACAGATCAAGCTATGGCTACACCTTC
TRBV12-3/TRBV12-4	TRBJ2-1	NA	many	CASSGEGEQFF	TGTGCCAGCAGTGGAGAGGGTGAGCAGTTCTTC
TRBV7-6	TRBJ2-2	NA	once	CASSLSPREFAGELFF	TGTGCCAGCAGCTTGTCCCCCCGGGAGTTTGCCGGGGAGCTGTTTTTT
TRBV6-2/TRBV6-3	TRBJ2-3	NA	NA	CASRPSGLFTDTQYF	TGTGCCAGCAGACCCTCGGGACTCTTCACAGATACGCAGTATTTT
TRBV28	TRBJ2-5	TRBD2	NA	CAISFPGLARVTETQYF	TGTGCCATCAGTTTCCCGGGACTAGCCCGGGTGACAGAGACCCAGTACTTC
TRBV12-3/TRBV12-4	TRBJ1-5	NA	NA	CASSSTGGGPQHF	TGTGCCAGCAGTTCGACTGGGGGGGGGCCCCAGCATTTT
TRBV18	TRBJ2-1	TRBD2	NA	CASSPKLAGVDEQFF	TGTGCCAGCTCACCAAAACTAGCGGGGGTGGATGAGCAGTTCTTC
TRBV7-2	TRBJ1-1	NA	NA	CASSTRSGTVVEAFF	TGTGCCAGCAGCACTCGATCGGGGACCGTTGTGGAAGCTTTCTTT
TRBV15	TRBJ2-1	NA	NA	CATSRGGVADGEQFF	TGTGCCACCAGCAGGGGGGGCGTAGCGGATGGTGAGCAGTTCTTC
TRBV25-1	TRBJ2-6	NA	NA	CASSEASGANVLTF	TGTGCCAGCAGTGAGGCTTCTGGGGCCAACGTCCTGACTTTC
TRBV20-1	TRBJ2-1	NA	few	CSAPQVGPTKSEQFF	TGCAGTGCTCCCCAGGTTGGACCCACTAAGAGTGAGCAGTTCTTC
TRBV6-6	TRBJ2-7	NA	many	CASSRTSYEQYF	TGTGCCAGCAGCAGGACCTCCTACGAGCAGTACTTC
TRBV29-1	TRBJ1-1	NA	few	CSGGAVMNTEAFF	TGCAGCGGGGGGGCAGTTATGAACACTGAAGCTTTCTTT
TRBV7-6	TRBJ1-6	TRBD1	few	CASSSATGVNSPLHF	TGTGCCAGCAGCTCGGCAACAGGGGTGAATTCACCCCTCCACTTT
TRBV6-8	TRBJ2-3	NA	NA	CTSSDLMTDTQYF	TGTACCAGCAGTGACCTGATGACAGATACGCAGTATTTT
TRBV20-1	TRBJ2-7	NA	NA	CSARDQGRFYEQYF	TGCAGTGCTAGAGATCAGGGGCGTTTTTACGAGCAGTACTTC
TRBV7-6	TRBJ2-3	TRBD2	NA	CASSLDTSGGADTQYF	TGTGCCAGCAGCTTAGATACTAGCGGGGGAGCAGATACGCAGTATTTT
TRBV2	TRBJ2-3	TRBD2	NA	CASSEKRGKTDTQYF	TGTGCCAGCAGTGAAAAGCGGGGGAAAACAGATACGCAGTATTTT
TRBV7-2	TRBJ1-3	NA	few	CASSLNPGTVYSGNTIYF	TGTGCCAGCAGCTTAAACCCGGGGACGGTCTACTCTGGAAACACCATATATTTT
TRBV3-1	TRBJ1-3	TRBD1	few	CASSQPWGTGGNTIYF	TGTGCCAGCAGCCAGCCCTGGGGGACAGGAGGAAACACCATATATTTT
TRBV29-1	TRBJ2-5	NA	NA	CSVGLRGPQETQYF	TGCAGCGTGGGGCTGCGCGGGCCTCAAGAGACCCAGTACTTC
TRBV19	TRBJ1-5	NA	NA	CASSIFFRAPDQPQHF	TGTGCCAGTAGTATCTTTTTCCGGGCCCCGGATCAGCCCCAGCATTTT
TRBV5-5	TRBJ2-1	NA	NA	CASSFRVVPGDYNEQFF	TGTGCCAGCAGCTTTCGGGTCGTTCCAGGAGACTACAATGAGCAGTTCTTC
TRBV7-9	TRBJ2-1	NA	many	CASSGDRAGISSYNEQFF	TGTGCCAGCAGCGGAGATCGAGCGGGTATTAGCTCCTACAATGAGCAGTTCTTC
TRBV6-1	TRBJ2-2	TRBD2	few	CASNPGTSKTGELFF	TGTGCCAGCAATCCTGGGACTAGTAAAACCGGGGAGCTGTTTTTT
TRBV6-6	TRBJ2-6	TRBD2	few	CASSYSGLAGGPGANVLTF	TGTGCCAGCAGTTACTCCGGGCTAGCGGGGGGGCCTGGGGCCAACGTCCTGACTTTC
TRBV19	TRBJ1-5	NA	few	CASSPSGGPSQPQHF	TGTGCCAGTAGTCCCTCGGGCGGACCCAGTCAGCCCCAGCATTTT
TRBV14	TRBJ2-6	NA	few	CASSTKMQGSSGANVLTF	TGTGCCAGCAGCACCAAGATGCAGGGAAGCTCTGGGGCCAACGTCCTGACTTTC
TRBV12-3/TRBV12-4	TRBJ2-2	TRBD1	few	CASRGQGSTGELFF	TGTGCCAGCAGAGGACAGGGTTCCACCGGGGAGCTGTTTTTT
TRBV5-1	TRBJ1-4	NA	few	CASSWADSDEKLFF	TGCGCCAGCAGCTGGGCCGATTCCGATGAAAAACTGTTTTTT
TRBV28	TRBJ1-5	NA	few	CASRSTNQPQHF	TGTGCCAGCAGGTCTACCAATCAGCCCCAGCATTTT
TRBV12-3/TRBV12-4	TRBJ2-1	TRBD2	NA	CASSSSGRSSYNEQFF	TGTGCCAGCAGTTCCAGCGGGAGGAGCTCCTACAATGAGCAGTTCTTC
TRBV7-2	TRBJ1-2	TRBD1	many	CASSPRTGGAYGYTF	TGTGCCAGCAGCCCGAGGACAGGGGGCGCATATGGCTACACCTTC
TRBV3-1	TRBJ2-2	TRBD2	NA	CASSQALAGITGELFF	TGTGCCAGCAGCCAAGCCCTAGCGGGGATCACCGGGGAGCTGTTTTTT